What follows describes a single TCR beta chain. Sequencing was performed with immunoSEQ multiplex PCR; in TCRdb, only in-frame clones are kept and a portion is missing. The sample has some 120,000 clones, roughly 83% seen once. The record originates from a study of blood T cell repertoires in COVID-19. As for the study in general: Sites in the United States, Italy and Spain provided acute and convalescent COVID-19 samples. PBMCs, B-cell-depleted T cells, or T cells provided the cDNA or gDNA that made up the material.

Germline V gene sequence: CDR1 MGHRA, CDR2 YSYEKL. The CDR3 has 14 residues. V lost 1 base, J lost 5 bases, and 4 bases stayed unmatched. This chain joins TRBV4-1 and TRBJ1-2; TRBD1 aligns across 7 bases. Sequenced input: peripheral blood. This sequence originates from a woman in her twenties or thirties who had recovered from COVID-19. CDR3 nucleotides: TGCGCCAGCAGCCAAGGGACAGGAGGGTATGGCTACACCTTC. Translating gives CASSQGTGGYGYTF.